This entry features one TCR beta chain sequence. Looked up from germline, CDR1 is DFQATT and CDR2 is SNEGSKA (reference sequence). V shed 2 bases and J 0 bases; nucleotides not matched to a gene: 7. This CDR3 has 16 amino acids. This sample is part of a study of T-cell memory formation after mild COVID-19. TCRdb reanalysed the 5' RACE reads using MiXCR and keeps one entry per CDR3 protein. The sample has hundreds of thousands of distinct CDR3 sequences, roughly 22% seen once. This sequence was found in an adult woman who had mild COVID-19 (a few samples of this study predate the infection). Cell type and time point are not known. The V call is TRBV20-1, the J call TRBJ2-7; 10 positions agree with TRBD2. The sequencing sample was made of PBMCs or a T cell subset sorted from them (not recorded which). CDR3 residues: CSARSLWTSGSYEQYF. CDR3 nucleotide sequence: TGCAGTGCTAGAAGCCTTTGGACTAGCGGCTCCTACGAGCAGTACTTC.